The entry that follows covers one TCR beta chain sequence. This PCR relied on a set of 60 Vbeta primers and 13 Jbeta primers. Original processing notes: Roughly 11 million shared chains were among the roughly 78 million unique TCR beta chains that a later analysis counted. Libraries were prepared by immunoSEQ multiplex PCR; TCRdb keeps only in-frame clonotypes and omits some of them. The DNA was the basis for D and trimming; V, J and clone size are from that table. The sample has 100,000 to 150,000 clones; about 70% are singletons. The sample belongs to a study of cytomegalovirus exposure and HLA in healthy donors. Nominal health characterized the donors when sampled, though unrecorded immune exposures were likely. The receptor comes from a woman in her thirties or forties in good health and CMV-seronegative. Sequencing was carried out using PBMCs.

CDR3 bases: TGTGCCAGCAGCCCTGGTGGACTAGCGGGGGCGGGGATGAATGAGCAGTTCTTC. It translates to CASSPGGLAGAGMNEQFF. The rearrangement links TRBV7-9 to TRBJ2-1; 13 nucleotides match TRBD2. CDR1 SEHNR and CDR2 FQNEAQ come from the germline V gene (reference sequence). V shed 5 bases, J shed 7 bases, and the junction held 14 bases outside the gene matches. The CDR3 covers 18 residues.